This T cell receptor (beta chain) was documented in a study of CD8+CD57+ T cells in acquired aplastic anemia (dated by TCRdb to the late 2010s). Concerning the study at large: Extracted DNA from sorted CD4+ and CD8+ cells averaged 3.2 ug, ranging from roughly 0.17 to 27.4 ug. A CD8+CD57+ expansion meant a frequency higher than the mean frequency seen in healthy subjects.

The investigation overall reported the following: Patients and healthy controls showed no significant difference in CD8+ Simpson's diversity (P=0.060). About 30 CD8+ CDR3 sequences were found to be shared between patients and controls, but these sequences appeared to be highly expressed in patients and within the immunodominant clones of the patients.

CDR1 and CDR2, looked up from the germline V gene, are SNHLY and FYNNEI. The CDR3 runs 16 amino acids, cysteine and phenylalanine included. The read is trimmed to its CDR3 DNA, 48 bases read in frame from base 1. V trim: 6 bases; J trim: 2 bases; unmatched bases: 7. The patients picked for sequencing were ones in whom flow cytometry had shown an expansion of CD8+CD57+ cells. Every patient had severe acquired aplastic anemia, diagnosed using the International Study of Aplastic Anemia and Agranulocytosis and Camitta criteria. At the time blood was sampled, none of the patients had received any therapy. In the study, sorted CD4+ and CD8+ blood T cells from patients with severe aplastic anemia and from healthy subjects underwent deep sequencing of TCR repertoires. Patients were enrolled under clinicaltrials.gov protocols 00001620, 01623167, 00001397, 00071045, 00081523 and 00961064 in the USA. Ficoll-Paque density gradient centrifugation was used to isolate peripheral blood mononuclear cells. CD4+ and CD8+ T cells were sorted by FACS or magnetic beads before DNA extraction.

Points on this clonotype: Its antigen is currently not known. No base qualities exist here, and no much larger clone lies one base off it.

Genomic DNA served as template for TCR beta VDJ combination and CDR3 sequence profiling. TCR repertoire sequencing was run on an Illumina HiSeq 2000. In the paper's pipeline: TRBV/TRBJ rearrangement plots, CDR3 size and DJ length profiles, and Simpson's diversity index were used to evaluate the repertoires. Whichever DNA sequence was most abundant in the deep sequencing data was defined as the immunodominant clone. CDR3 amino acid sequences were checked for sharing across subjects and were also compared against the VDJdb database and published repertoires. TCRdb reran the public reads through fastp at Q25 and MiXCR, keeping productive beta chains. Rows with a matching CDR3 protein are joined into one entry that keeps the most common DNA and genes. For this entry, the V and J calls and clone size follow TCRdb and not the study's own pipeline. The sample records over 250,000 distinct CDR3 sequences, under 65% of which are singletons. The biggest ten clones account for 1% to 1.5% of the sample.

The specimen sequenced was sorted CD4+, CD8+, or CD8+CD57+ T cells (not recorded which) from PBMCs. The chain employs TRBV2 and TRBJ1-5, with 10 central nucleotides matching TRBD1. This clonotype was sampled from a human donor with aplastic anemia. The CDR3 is CASRGGTGAGNQPQHF. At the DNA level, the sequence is TGTGCCAGCAGAGGAGGGACAGGGGCGGGCAATCAGCCCCAGCATTTT. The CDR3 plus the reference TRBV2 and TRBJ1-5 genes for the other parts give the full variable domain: EPEVTQTPSHQVTQMGQEVILRCVPISNHLYFYWYRQILGQKVEFLVSFYNNEISEKSEIFDDQFSVERPDGSNFTLKIRSTKLEDSAMYFCASRGGTGAGNQPQHFGDGTRLSIL.